The 20 T cell receptor beta chains reported below all come from one sample, sequenced in a study of shared clonotypes between healthy human individuals. Only CD45RO-negative cells positively selected for CCR7 counted as naive CD8 cells, so terminally differentiated effector memory CD45RA+ cells were excluded. Measured with immunoSEQ multiplex PCR; TCRdb has only the in-frame clones, and not every one. The sample lists approximately 590,000 clones; less than 97% were seen once. Sample: naive CD8+ T cells sorted from blood. The receptors originated from a woman aged 25 to 39 in good health.

The chain uses TRBV6-5 and TRBJ2-5; D uncertain. The CDR3 has 15 amino acids. In germline, CDR1 is MNHEY, CDR2 SVGAGI. V lost 0 bases, J lost 1 base, and 9 bases lay in between. CDR3 coding DNA: TGTGCCAGCAGTTACTCCGGACGCCCCCAAGAGACCCAGTACTTC. Its protein is CASSYSGRPQETQYF.

The chain links TRBV5-1 to TRBJ2-7; D might be TRBD2 (6 bases). The V gene lost 6 bases and the J gene lost 3 bases, with 13 bases spanning the gap. Germline-derived CDR1 and CDR2 are SGHRS and YFSETQ. CDR3 length equals 13 residues. The CDR3 sequence: CASKEGLGYEQYF. The CDR3 DNA is TGCGCCAGCAAGGAGGGATTGGGCTACGAGCAGTACTTC.

This chain links TRBV4-1 with TRBJ2-7; 11 bases line up with TRBD1. The CDR3 has 15 amino acids. The germline CDR1 and CDR2 sequences are MGHRA and YSYEKL. J was trimmed by 9 bases and V by 6 bases; bases with no gene match: 13. CDR3: CASSLTADRGQGQYF. CDR3 coding DNA: TGCGCCAGCAGTCTCACCGCGGACAGGGGGCAAGGGCAGTACTTC.

V is TRBV28 and J is TRBJ1-1, with a possible D match to TRBD1 (5 bases). V dropped 2 bases and J dropped 4 bases, with 11 bases sitting between them. Germline CDR1 is MDHEN and CDR2 is SYDVKM. This CDR3 is 14 amino acids long. CDR3 sequence: CASSLVGVSTEAFF. The CDR3 bases are TGTGCCAGCAGTTTAGTGGGGGTTAGCACTGAAGCTTTCTTT. Full variable domain (outside the CDR3, taken from reference TRBV28 and TRBJ1-1): DVKVTQSSRYLVKRTGEKVFLECVQDMDHENMFWYRQDPGLGLRLIYFSYDVKMKEKGDIPEGYSVSREKKERFSLILESASTNQTSMYLCASSLVGVSTEAFFGQGTRLTVV.

The rearrangement joins TRBV11-1 to TRBJ1-1, with unresolved D. The germline V gene encodes CDR1 SGHAT and CDR2 FQDESV (reference sequence). Trimming pared 4 bases from V and 6 bases from J, leaving 15 bases between. The CDR3 contains 14 residues. This CDR3 reads CASSSLSGQAEAFF. In nucleotides, the CDR3 is TGTGCCAGCAGCTCCCTCTCGGGCCAGGCTGAAGCTTTCTTT.

Of note for this clone: The same CDR3 is also encoded by other DNA sequences in this sample. This chain connects TRBV27 to TRBJ2-1; D is uncertain. The CDR3 runs 11 residues. Germline CDR1 is MNHEY and CDR2 is SMNVEV (reference sequence). Trimming took off 2 bases at V and 7 bases at J, with 3 bases between the two ends. The CDR3 sequence is CASSLGNEQFF. DNA of the CDR3: TGTGCCAGCAGTTTAGGGAATGAGCAGTTCTTC.

The CDR3 DNA follows: TGTGCCAGCAGCCGAGGGGACAGTCGGACTGAAGCTTTCTTT. It translates to CASSRGDSRTEAFF. The V and J genes are TRBV5-6 and TRBJ1-1; 7 nucleotides line up with TRBD1. The CDR3 spans 14 residues. Trimming removed 4 bases from V and 5 bases from J; junction bases left unmatched: 8. Germline CDR1 is SGHDT and CDR2 is YYEEEE.

The V and J genes are TRBV9 and TRBJ2-5; D unresolved. The germline CDR1 and CDR2 sequences are SGDLS and YYNGEE. CDR3 length: 14 amino acids. The ends were cut back, 2 bases at V and 4 bases at J, with 12 bases in the middle. The CDR3 DNA is TGTGCCAGCAGCGTGCCCGACGGGTTAGAGACCCAGTACTTC. This translates into CASSVPDGLETQYF.

This clone was recorded once. This chain links TRBV28 with TRBJ2-1, with no clear D. This CDR3 is built from 16 residues. Per the germline V gene, CDR1 is MDHEN and CDR2 is SYDVKM. Trimming removed 1 base from V and 4 bases from J, with 14 bases in between. The CDR3 DNA is TGTGCCAGCAGTTTATTCCTCCGAGGAGCTTACAATGAGCAGTTCTTC. Translation gives CASSLFLRGAYNEQFF.

The genes are TRBV19 and TRBJ1-2; D is perhaps TRBD1 (5 bases). The V gene lost 4 bases and the J gene lost 4 bases, with 19 bases spanning the gap. CDR1 is LNHDA, CDR2 SQIVND, per germline (reference sequence). The CDR3 length is 16 residues. CDR3 coding DNA: TGTGCCAGTAGTAGTCGTCAGGGCCTATTATTCTATGGCTACACCTTC. Translating gives CASSSRQGLLFYGYTF.

This chain's CDR3 is CASSFTSGRDNEQFF. CDR3 bases: TGTGCCAGCAGCTTCACTAGCGGGAGGGACAATGAGCAGTTCTTC. J is TRBJ2-1 and V is TRBV13; 13 nucleotides match TRBD2. The CDR3 loop spans 15 amino acids. V shed 3 bases and J 5 bases; nucleotides not matched to a gene: 1. CDR1 is PRHDT and CDR2 is FYEKMQ in the germline V gene (reference sequence).

V and J are TRBV27 and TRBJ1-1; D is ambiguous. Germline CDR1 and CDR2: MNHEY and SMNVEV (reference sequence). V gave up 6 bases and J gave up 6 bases, with 8 bases separating them. CDR3 length: 11 residues. Here the CDR3 reads CASSAGAEAFF. DNA of the CDR3: TGTGCCAGCAGCGCCGGGGCTGAAGCTTTCTTT.

The chain is built from TRBV14 and TRBJ2-4, with D possibly matching TRBD2 (5 bases). The CDR3 spans 16 residues. Germline loops: CDR1 SGHDN, CDR2 FVKESK. V gave up 5 bases and J gave up 3 bases, with 17 bases separating them. The CDR3 loop is CASSSHLSGGKNIQYF. CDR3 sequence (DNA): TGTGCCAGCAGCTCACACCTGAGCGGTGGCAAAAACATTCAGTACTTC. Variable domain in full (rest from reference TRBV14 and TRBJ2-4): EAGVTQFPSHSVIEKGQTVTLRCDPISGHDNLYWYRRVMGKEIKFLLHFVKESKQDESGMPNNRFLAERTGGTYSTLKVQPAELEDSGVYFCASSSHLSGGKNIQYFGAGTRLSVL.

The chain uses TRBV13 and TRBJ2-7; tentatively, D is TRBD2 (5 bases). CDR1 and CDR2 from the germline V gene are PRHDT and FYEKMQ (reference sequence). V lost 5 bases and J 0 bases, leaving 14 bases between the germline ends. The CDR3 spans 15 residues. The DNA for the CDR3 is TGTGCCAGCAGCACGGACGGGAAAAGCTCCTACGAGCAGTACTTC. It is translated as CASSTDGKSSYEQYF.

This chain links TRBV27 with TRBJ2-1, with D possibly matching TRBD2 (5 bases). The germline V gene has CDR1 MNHEY and CDR2 SMNVEV (reference sequence). CDR3 length equals 15 residues. V lost 3 bases to trimming and J lost 6 bases, with 15 bases between them. The CDR3 bases are TGTGCCAGCAGTTTCCCTAGCCCTGGACGCAATGAGCAGTTCTTC. This gives the protein CASSFPSPGRNEQFF.

CDR3 sequence: CASSLLVGAGGHNNEQFF. The CDR3 bases are TGCGCCAGCAGCCTACTGGTGGGAGCGGGAGGGCATAACAATGAGCAGTTCTTC. The rearrangement links TRBV5-1 to TRBJ2-1; 10 nucleotides align to TRBD2. After removal of 4 bases from V and 5 bases from J, the junction contained 15 bases not matched to a gene. This CDR3 has 18 residues. Germline-derived CDR1 and CDR2 are SGHRS and YFSETQ.

The genes are TRBV11-1 and TRBJ2-5; the D gene is possibly TRBD1 (5 bases). The V gene lost 1 base and the J gene lost 5 bases, with 14 bases spanning the gap. Germline CDR1 reads SGHAT; CDR2 reads FQDESV (reference sequence). This CDR3 has 15 residues. The CDR3 reads CASSLVQGWLETQYF. In DNA, the CDR3 is TGTGCCAGCAGCTTAGTGCAGGGATGGTTGGAGACCCAGTACTTC.

The gene calls are TRBV29-1 and TRBJ1-1, with D perhaps matching TRBD1 (5 bases). V gave up 7 bases and J gave up 2 bases, with 17 bases separating them. The CDR3 spans 14 residues. Germline CDR1 is SQVTM and CDR2 is ANQGSEA. CDR3 protein: CSDGWDGFNTEAFF. The CDR3 bases are TGCAGCGATGGGTGGGACGGGTTTAACACTGAAGCTTTCTTT. Combining the CDR3 with reference TRBV29-1 and TRBJ1-1 gives the whole variable domain SAVISQKPSRDICQRGTSLTIQCQVDSQVTMMFWYRQQPGQSLTLIATANQGSEATYESGFVIDKFPISRPNLTFSTLTVSNMSPEDSSIYLCSDGWDGFNTEAFFGQGTRLTVV.

This chain uses TRBV27 with TRBJ2-7; 11 positions match TRBD2. The J segment lost 4 bases and the V segment lost 5 bases, leaving 13 bases of the junction unmatched. This CDR3 is built from 17 residues. Germline loops: CDR1 MNHEY, CDR2 SMNVEV (reference sequence). As DNA, the CDR3 is TGTGCCAGCAGTCAACACCACCCACTAGCGGGAGTTTACGAGCAGTACTTC. Residues: CASSQHHPLAGVYEQYF.

The chain combines TRBV19 with TRBJ2-1; D uncertain. Per the germline V gene, CDR1 is LNHDA and CDR2 is SQIVND (reference sequence). This CDR3 contains 15 residues. V was trimmed by 3 bases and J by 0 bases, leaving 9 bases between them. The CDR3 DNA reads TGTGCCAGTAGTATCCTACAAGTCTCCTACAATGAGCAGTTCTTC. Its protein is CASSILQVSYNEQFF.